Below, 3 T cell receptor beta chains from the same sample are listed, as sequenced in a study of blood T cell repertoires in COVID-19. Profiling relied on immunoSEQ multiplex PCR, and the TCRdb table lists in-frame clones only, not all of them. The sample holds 150,000 or so clones, 80% to 85% seen once. Sequenced material: PBMCs or T cells enriched from blood (not recorded which). These TCRs come from a man aged 70-80 years who had been exposed to COVID-19.

V and J are TRBV27 and TRBJ2-7; D may be TRBD1 (7 bases). V shed 6 bases and J shed 5 bases, with 20 bases lying between them. Germline assignment: CDR1 MNHEY and CDR2 SMNVEV (reference sequence). There are 15 residues in the CDR3. CDR3 residues: CASSSAGGQSHEQYF. The CDR3 bases are TGTGCCAGCAGCTCAGCCGGGGGACAGTCCCACGAGCAGTACTTC.

J is TRBJ1-5 and V is TRBV13, with TRBD1 as a possible D gene (5 bases). CDR3 length: 14 residues. V lost 6 bases to trimming and J lost 0 bases, with 9 bases between them. Germline V CDR1 and CDR2: PRHDT, FYEKMQ (reference sequence). The CDR3 DNA follows: TGTGCCAGCAGTCTTAGGGGTAGCAATCAGCCCCAGCATTTT. Translated, it gives CASSLRGSNQPQHF.

This chain joins TRBV7-2 and TRBJ2-7; a weak D match, TRBD2 (6 bases). CDR3 size: 17 residues. Germline-derived CDR1 and CDR2 are SGHTA and FQGNSA. Trimming left V 5 bases short and J 4 bases short, with 24 bases between. Here the CDR3 reads CASSPGVGREGLYEQYF. In DNA form, the CDR3 reads TGTGCCAGCAGCCCTGGTGTGGGGCGGGAAGGACTATACGAGCAGTACTTC.